What follows are 3 T cell receptor beta chains derived from one specimen sequenced in a study of T cells in Graves' hyperthyroidism and ophthalmopathy. The TCR beta CDR3 regions underwent amplification using RNA transcripts as the source. RT-PCR in the first round (using the HTBI primer set) targeted the TCR CDR3. One entry per CDR3 protein results from TCRdb running MiXCR on the multiplex PCR reads. The sample includes more than 500,000 distinct CDR3 sequences, roughly 14% of them seen just once. The sample comprised blood. These receptors came from a woman aged 40 to 50 with Graves' ophthalmopathy.

This clonotype occurred many times. This chain joins TRBV28 and TRBJ2-5; no clear D. With 10 bases removed from V and 5 bases from J, the gap between germline ends came to 20 bases. The CDR3 runs 14 residues. CDR1 and CDR2 from the germline V gene are MDHEN and SYDVKM. This CDR3 is CATNTITLPETQYF. In nucleotides, the CDR3 is TGTGCCACCAATACCATTACATTGCCGGAGACCCAGTACTTC.

This clonotype was seen many times. The chain employs TRBV7-3 and TRBJ2-2; 10 bases fit TRBD2. Trimming cost V 1 base and J 7 bases; bases outside gene matches: 12. CDR1 is SGHTA and CDR2 is FQGTGA in the germline V gene. The CDR3 has 18 amino acids. The CDR3, as DNA: TGTGCCAGCAGCTTAAAAGGAGTCGGACTAGCGGACAGCGGGGAGCTGTTTTTT. This translates into CASSLKGVGLADSGELFF.

This clonotype was recorded many times. V is TRBV27 and J is TRBJ2-5; 7 nucleotides align to TRBD2. CDR3 length equals 13 residues. V trimming: 6 bases; J trimming: 4 bases; junction bases outside the gene matches: 5. Germline V gene data show CDR1 as MNHEY and CDR2 as SMNVEV (reference sequence). The CDR3, as DNA: TGTGCCAGCAGAGGACTAGACCGAGAGACCCAGTACTTC. Translation gives CASRGLDRETQYF.